These 21 T cell receptor beta chains came from one sample sequenced in a study of blood T cell repertoires in COVID-19. Data came from immunoSEQ multiplex PCR; TCRdb stores just in-frame clones and leaves some out. Of roughly 150,000 clones listed, over 85% are singletons. The sample consisted of peripheral blood. These receptors were obtained from a woman aged 55-75 years with COVID-19, enrolled during active disease.

This chain links TRBV7-9 with TRBJ2-5; weak D call: TRBD2 (5 bases). V was pared by 5 bases and J by 0 bases, with 13 bases between. The CDR3 spans 15 residues. Germline CDR1 SEHNR, CDR2 FQNEAQ (reference sequence). In DNA form, the CDR3 reads TGTGCCAGCAGCCGTTCGGGGTCTCACCAAGAGACCCAGTACTTC. It yields the protein CASSRSGSHQETQYF.

The chain couples TRBV30 to TRBJ2-2, with a weak D call TRBD2 (6 bases). The CDR3 sequence is 14 residues long. V lost 5 bases and J lost 3, with 13 bases in between. The germline CDR1 and CDR2 sequences are GTSNPN and SVGIG (reference sequence). The CDR3 nucleotides read TGTGCCTGGGGGGGGAGAACCTACACCGGGGAGCTGTTTTTT. It translates to CAWGGRTYTGELFF.

The rearrangement joins TRBV19 to TRBJ1-5; D ambiguous. This CDR3 spans 15 amino acids. The V end lost 4 bases, the J end lost 6 bases, and 16 bases lay between the germline ends. Germline CDR1 is LNHDA and CDR2 is SQIVND (reference sequence). This CDR3 reads CASSTRLQMLQPQHF. The CDR3 region has the DNA TGTGCCAGTAGTACGAGACTACAGATGCTTCAGCCCCAGCATTTT.

The sample holds one count of this clone. This chain joins TRBV7-3 and TRBJ1-3, with TRBD1 as a possible D gene (5 bases). The V gene's germline CDR1 is SGHTA and CDR2 FQGTGA. The CDR3 extends over 14 amino acids. V was clipped by 4 bases and J by 2 bases, with 9 bases between them. The CDR3 DNA reads TGTGCCAGCAGCTCAGGGTTGCCTGGAAACACCATATATTTT. Translated: CASSSGLPGNTIYF.

The chain couples TRBV10-2 to TRBJ2-1; TRBD1 agrees at 9 bases. This CDR3 spans 14 amino acids. The V segment lost 11 bases and the J segment 4 bases; nucleotides outside the gene matches: 9. From germline, CDR1 is WSHSY and CDR2 SAAADI. CDR3 sequence: CAAGPGQGYNEQFF. DNA for the CDR3: TGCGCCGCAGGACCGGGACAGGGTTACAATGAGCAGTTCTTC.

CDR3 in amino acids: CASSLETKNYGYTF. DNA for the CDR3: TGTGCCAGCAGCTTGGAAACTAAAAACTATGGCTACACCTTC. The J gene is TRBJ1-2, the V gene TRBV5-6; D is undetermined. Germline V gene sequence: CDR1 SGHDT, CDR2 YYEEEE. The CDR3 totals 14 residues. V was cut by 0 bases and J by 2 bases, with 8 bases left in between. The variable domain in full, completed from reference TRBV5-6 and TRBJ1-2, reads DAGVTQSPTHLIKTRGQQVTLRCSPKSGHDTVSWYQQALGQGPQFIFQYYEEEERQRGNFPDRFSGHQFPNYSSELNVNALLLGDSALYLCASSLETKNYGYTFGSGTRLTVV.

The chain uses TRBV19 and TRBJ1-5; a weak D match, TRBD1 (6 bases). The CDR3 covers 16 residues. Germline-derived CDR1 and CDR2 are LNHDA and SQIVND (reference sequence). V dropped 7 bases and J dropped 7 bases, with 23 bases sitting between them. CDR3 residues: CASTNDYQGPWQPQHF. CDR3 sequence (DNA): TGTGCCAGTACCAATGACTATCAGGGGCCCTGGCAGCCCCAGCATTTT.

The count of this clone is one. CDR3 nucleotides: TGTGCCAGCAGCGGATACGACAGGGACAAAAACATTCAGTACTTC. Translated: CASSGYDRDKNIQYF. The genes are TRBV5-4 and TRBJ2-4; 7 bases are a match to TRBD1. Trimming took 4 bases from V and 3 from J; bases not matched to a gene: 7. CDR1 and CDR2 (germline): SGHNT, YYREEE (reference sequence). This CDR3 contains 15 residues.

CDR3 protein: CASSSQGVREQYF. The CDR3 DNA sequence: TGCGCCAGCAGCTCACAGGGGGTCCGCGAGCAGTACTTC. The chain joins TRBV5-1 to TRBJ2-7, with 8 bases fitting TRBD1. Germline loops: CDR1 SGHRS, CDR2 YFSETQ. The CDR3 is 13 residues long. Losses at the gene ends were 3 bases for V and 6 bases for J; bases not matched to a gene: 5.

This clone was seen a handful of times. The chain recombines TRBV19 with TRBJ2-3, with D tentatively TRBD1 (6 bases). V lost 1 base and J lost 5, with 16 bases in between. Germline-derived CDR1 and CDR2 are LNHDA and SQIVND (reference sequence). This CDR3 spans 16 amino acids. CDR3 region: CASSIASRAGEDTQYF. DNA of the CDR3: TGTGCCAGTAGTATAGCCTCCCGGGCAGGGGAAGATACGCAGTATTTT.

The rearrangement joins TRBV6-5 to TRBJ1-1, with D unclear. Per germline, CDR1 MNHEY and CDR2 SVGAGI. CDR3 length: 14 amino acids. The germline V and J ends were trimmed by 8 bases and 3 bases, with 16 bases remaining between them. The CDR3 region has the DNA TGTGCCAGCTCCCGTCGGGAGGGTTACACTGAAGCTTTCTTT. Translating gives CASSRREGYTEAFF.

The chain combines TRBV5-1 with TRBJ1-5, with 8 positions matching TRBD1. Looked up from germline, CDR1 is SGHRS and CDR2 is YFSETQ. With 4 bases clipped from V and 2 bases from J, the junction kept 8 bases outside the gene matches. This CDR3 spans 16 amino acids. As DNA, the CDR3 is TGCGCCAGCAGCCCATTCCCGGACAGGGGCAATCAGCCCCAGCATTTT. Translation: CASSPFPDRGNQPQHF.

The chain recombines TRBV2 with TRBJ1-6; TRBD1 agrees at 7 bases. The V gene's germline CDR1 is SNHLY and CDR2 FYNNEI. The CDR3 loop spans 14 amino acids. V was pared by 8 bases and J by 4 bases, with 5 bases of the junction left unmatched. CDR3 sequence (DNA): TGTGCCAGCGGACAGGCCGTTTATAATTCACCCCTCCACTTT. This codes for CASGQAVYNSPLHF.

The chain has TRBV19 and TRBJ2-7; 9 bases are shared with TRBD1. The germline CDR1 and CDR2 sequences are LNHDA and SQIVND (reference sequence). V shed 3 bases and J 5 bases; nucleotides not matched to a gene: 5. CDR3 size: 14 residues. CDR3 bases: TGTGCCAGTAGTATGGGGACAGGGCTTAACGAGCAGTACTTC. This sequence encodes CASSMGTGLNEQYF. Drawing the rest from reference TRBV19 and TRBJ2-7, the complete variable domain is DGGITQSPKYLFRKEGQNVTLSCEQNLNHDAMYWYRQDPGQGLRLIYYSQIVNDFQKGDIAEGYSVSREKKESFPLTVTSAQKNPTAFYLCASSMGTGLNEQYFGPGTRLTVT.

The J gene is TRBJ1-2, the V gene TRBV6-2 or TRBV6-3; 8 nucleotides match TRBD1. V lost 2 bases to trimming and J lost 6 bases; unmatched junction nucleotides: 11. This CDR3 region has 16 residues. Germline lookup yields CDR1 MNHEY and CDR2 SVGEGT. CDR3 in amino acids: CASSYRQGFIQDGYTF. The CDR3 coding sequence is TGTGCCAGCAGTTACAGACAGGGGTTTATCCAAGATGGCTACACCTTC.

The chain is built from TRBV11-2 and TRBJ2-3; unclear D gene. Trimming took off 1 base at V and 0 bases at J, with 5 bases between the two ends. The CDR3 is 14 residues long. Germline-derived CDR1 and CDR2 are SGHAT and FQNNGV. The CDR3 protein is CASSLGASTDTQYF. CDR3 in DNA: TGTGCCAGCAGCTTAGGGGCAAGCACAGATACGCAGTATTTT. Full variable domain (outside the CDR3, taken from reference TRBV11-2 and TRBJ2-3): EAGVAQSPRYKIIEKRQSVAFWCNPISGHATLYWYQQILGQGPKLLIQFQNNGVVDDSQLPKDRFSAERLKGVDSTLKIQPAKLEDSAVYLCASSLGASTDTQYFGPGTRLTVL.

CDR3 in DNA: TGTGCCTGGAGTGAGAGGCGAGGGACAGGGGGCGGAGAGACCCAGTACTTC. Translation: CAWSERRGTGGGETQYF. The chain joins TRBV30 to TRBJ2-5, with 12 bases matching TRBD1. The germline gives CDR1 GTSNPN, CDR2 SVGIG (reference sequence). This CDR3 comprises 17 residues. Trimming at V came to 1 base and at J to 4 bases, leaving 10 bases not matched to a gene.

This chain uses TRBV6-6 with TRBJ1-6; D is unclear. The CDR3 is 14 residues long. Per the germline V gene, CDR1 is MNHNY and CDR2 is SVGAGI (reference sequence). V was cut by 4 bases and J by 5 bases, with 9 bases left in between. The CDR3 DNA reads TGTGCCAGCAGTTTTCCAGAAGATAATTCACCCCTCCACTTT. Protein: CASSFPEDNSPLHF.

The chain uses TRBV5-4 and TRBJ1-5; D is unresolved. CDR1 SGHNT and CDR2 YYREEE come from the germline V gene (reference sequence). The CDR3 totals 16 residues. Trimming took 1 base from V and 2 from J, leaving 13 bases between them. This CDR3 reads CASSLIRSYCNQPQHF. The CDR3 DNA reads as TGTGCCAGCAGCTTGATACGGTCGTACTGCAATCAGCCCCAGCATTTT.

The chain has TRBV30 and TRBJ1-1, with 7 nucleotides matching TRBD1. This CDR3 spans 16 amino acids. Germline assignment: CDR1 GTSNPN and CDR2 SVGIG (reference sequence). Unmatched junction bases numbered 18, after V lost 5 bases and J lost 6 bases. CDR3 in amino acids: CAWRYRTGLHSPEAFF. CDR3 nucleotide sequence: TGTGCCTGGCGTTATCGGACAGGTCTTCACTCTCCTGAAGCTTTCTTT.

The rearrangement joins TRBV6-5 to TRBJ2-3; D call uncertain. In germline, CDR1 is MNHEY, CDR2 SVGAGI. CDR3 length: 16 residues. Trimming left V 0 bases short and J 2 bases short, with 12 bases between. The CDR3 spells CASSYSLELSTDTQYF. CDR3 DNA sequence: TGTGCCAGCAGTTACTCCCTAGAGCTTTCCACAGATACGCAGTATTTT.